Sequencing of this T cell receptor (beta chain) was carried out in a study of T cells after yellow fever vaccination. Study overall: SMART-Seq v4 Ultra Low Input prepared the low-cell-number fractions.

TCRdb re-derived calls from the 5' RACE reads in MiXCR, one entry per CDR3 protein. Among about 320,000 distinct CDR3 sequences listed, roughly 10% were seen once. This TCR derives from a man between 18 and 35 years old who received the YFV17D yellow fever vaccine. Specimen: CD4+ T cells sorted from PBMCs, collected 45 days after the yellow fever booster vaccination.

CDR3 in amino acids: CATPLVQRGKNIQYF. CDR3 nucleotide sequence: TGTGCCACCCCACTTGTACAGAGAGGCAAAAACATTCAGTACTTC. The chain joins TRBV24-1 to TRBJ2-4; unclear D gene. The CDR3 runs to 15 residues. The germline CDR1 and CDR2 sequences are KGHDR and SFDVKD. V lost 9 bases to trimming and J lost 3 bases, with 17 bases between them.